This TCR beta chain was observed in a study of shared clonotypes between healthy human individuals (TCRdb year 2020). Background on the whole study: A couple of women and a few men aged 18 to 49 years were included in the cohort. Between about 0.8 and 9.5 billion PBMCs per donor were obtained by leukapheresis. To increase sequencing depth and limit assay-specific biases, different laboratories used diverse techniques to prepare libraries and sequence TCR repertoires. To estimate repertoire size and how much clonotype sharing occurs between individuals, the study deeply sequenced the blood TCR repertoires of roughly 5 healthy adults. Per donor, three plates each were used for CD4 naive and CD4 memory, two for CD8 naive, and one for CD8 memory. Here is what the overall study found, with its caveats: Clonotypes shared by all four sorted-subset donors showed higher generation probabilities than non-shared clonotypes. Pairwise subsampling indicated that sequencing depth was expected to affect the degree of clonotype sharing among donors. The small number of donors limited the genetic and exposure-history diversity represented. Incomplete sequencing was indicated by rarefaction of sorted-subset datasets, despite the large sequencing depth. Naive subsets generally had larger estimated clonotype richness than memory subsets. Across several donors, approximately 5% of naive CD4, 3% to 3.5% of naive CD8, approximately 2.5% of memory CD4, and under 0.45% of memory CD8 clonotypes were shared. Sampling was limited to blood, and TCR repertoires in tissue likely differ from TCR repertoires in blood.

This clone showed up just once. The antigen this receptor binds is unknown. No much larger clonotype is one base removed from it; base qualities were not supplied. Other DNA sequences from this sample encode an identical CDR3 as well. TCR CDR3 regions were amplified from genomic DNA by multiplex PCR using the deep immunoSEQ assay. Extracted genomic DNA from each cell subset was spread evenly across all wells of several immunoSEQ 96-well plates, with each plate serving as a replicate. For sorted subsets, approximately 210 ng of genomic DNA, equivalent to roughly 33,000 T cell genomes, went into each replicate PCR. Purified libraries were quantified with a Qubit 3.0 fluorometer, sized on a Bioanalyzer 2100, and re-quantified with the KAPA Library Quantification kit. Every immunoSEQ 96-well plate was sequenced on a separate single-read 150-cycle Illumina NextSeq 550 flow cell. Turning to the authors' computational methods: Because the immunoSEQ output included only junctional sequences and no quality scores, the filtering could not be the same as the filtering used for full-length reads. To assign V/J genes and CDR3, sequences were annotated using PyIR, a Python wrapper for IgBLAST v1.9, with IMGT germline references. Any read was removed if the V/J assignment was weak (E-value above 1e-6), the CDR3 was missing, or the read contained stop codons, out-of-frame junctions, or ambiguous translated residues. V3J clonotypes were defined as sequences sharing an identical inferred V gene, J gene, and CDR3 amino acid sequence. To compute the percentage overlap between repertoires, the number of shared unique clonotypes was divided by the size of the smaller repertoire. Richness of each repertoire was evaluated using RTK rarefaction, the Chao1 estimator, and Recon v2.1 estimates of unobserved clonotypes. For all TCRbeta clonotypes obtained by the gDNA method from a few donors, generation probabilities were computed with OLGA. TCRdb holds this immuneACCESS table with in-frame rearrangements only. Some clones are missing; in checked studies, unresolved V genes explain under half, and the rest has no known cause. V, J and clone size are those of that table, while D and trimming were read from the DNA. In all, the sample holds around 610,000 clones, and approximately 96% of those were seen once. Clones ranked in the top ten supply approximately 0.12% of the sample.

CD8 naive samples were CD45RO-negative cells positively selected for CCR7, giving a CD45RA+CCR7+ population that excluded TemRA cells. Healthy HIV-negative adults with no recently reported acute infections or vaccinations were included as donors. Every donor was a Caucasian adult living in Nashville, Tennessee, USA. Blood was obtained by leukapheresis, after which PBMCs were separated by Ficoll-Histopaque density gradient centrifugation and cryopreserved in liquid nitrogen vapor phase. Analytical flow cytometry was used to check the purity and quantity of each magnetically sorted T cell population. Genomic DNA was isolated from each sorted fraction and quantified by UV absorbance on a Nanodrop 2000c. Relative to germline, V is 5 bases shorter and J is 5 bases shorter, with 7 bases between their ends. Its CDR3 holds 11 amino acids, cysteine through phenylalanine. The CDR3 DNA has 33 bases and is translated from base 1. CDR1 SGHAT and CDR2 FQNNGV are derived from the germline V gene.

The chain links TRBV11-2 with TRBJ2-7; the D gene lacks a confident call. The source is a woman between 25 and 40 years old in good health. The sample consisted of naive CD8+ T cells sorted from blood. Read against the paper, the sample's cell subset or site label means: CD45RA+CCR7+. The CDR3 protein: CASSGGNEQYF. In nucleotides, the sequence is TGTGCCAGCAGCGGCGGAAACGAGCAGTACTTC.